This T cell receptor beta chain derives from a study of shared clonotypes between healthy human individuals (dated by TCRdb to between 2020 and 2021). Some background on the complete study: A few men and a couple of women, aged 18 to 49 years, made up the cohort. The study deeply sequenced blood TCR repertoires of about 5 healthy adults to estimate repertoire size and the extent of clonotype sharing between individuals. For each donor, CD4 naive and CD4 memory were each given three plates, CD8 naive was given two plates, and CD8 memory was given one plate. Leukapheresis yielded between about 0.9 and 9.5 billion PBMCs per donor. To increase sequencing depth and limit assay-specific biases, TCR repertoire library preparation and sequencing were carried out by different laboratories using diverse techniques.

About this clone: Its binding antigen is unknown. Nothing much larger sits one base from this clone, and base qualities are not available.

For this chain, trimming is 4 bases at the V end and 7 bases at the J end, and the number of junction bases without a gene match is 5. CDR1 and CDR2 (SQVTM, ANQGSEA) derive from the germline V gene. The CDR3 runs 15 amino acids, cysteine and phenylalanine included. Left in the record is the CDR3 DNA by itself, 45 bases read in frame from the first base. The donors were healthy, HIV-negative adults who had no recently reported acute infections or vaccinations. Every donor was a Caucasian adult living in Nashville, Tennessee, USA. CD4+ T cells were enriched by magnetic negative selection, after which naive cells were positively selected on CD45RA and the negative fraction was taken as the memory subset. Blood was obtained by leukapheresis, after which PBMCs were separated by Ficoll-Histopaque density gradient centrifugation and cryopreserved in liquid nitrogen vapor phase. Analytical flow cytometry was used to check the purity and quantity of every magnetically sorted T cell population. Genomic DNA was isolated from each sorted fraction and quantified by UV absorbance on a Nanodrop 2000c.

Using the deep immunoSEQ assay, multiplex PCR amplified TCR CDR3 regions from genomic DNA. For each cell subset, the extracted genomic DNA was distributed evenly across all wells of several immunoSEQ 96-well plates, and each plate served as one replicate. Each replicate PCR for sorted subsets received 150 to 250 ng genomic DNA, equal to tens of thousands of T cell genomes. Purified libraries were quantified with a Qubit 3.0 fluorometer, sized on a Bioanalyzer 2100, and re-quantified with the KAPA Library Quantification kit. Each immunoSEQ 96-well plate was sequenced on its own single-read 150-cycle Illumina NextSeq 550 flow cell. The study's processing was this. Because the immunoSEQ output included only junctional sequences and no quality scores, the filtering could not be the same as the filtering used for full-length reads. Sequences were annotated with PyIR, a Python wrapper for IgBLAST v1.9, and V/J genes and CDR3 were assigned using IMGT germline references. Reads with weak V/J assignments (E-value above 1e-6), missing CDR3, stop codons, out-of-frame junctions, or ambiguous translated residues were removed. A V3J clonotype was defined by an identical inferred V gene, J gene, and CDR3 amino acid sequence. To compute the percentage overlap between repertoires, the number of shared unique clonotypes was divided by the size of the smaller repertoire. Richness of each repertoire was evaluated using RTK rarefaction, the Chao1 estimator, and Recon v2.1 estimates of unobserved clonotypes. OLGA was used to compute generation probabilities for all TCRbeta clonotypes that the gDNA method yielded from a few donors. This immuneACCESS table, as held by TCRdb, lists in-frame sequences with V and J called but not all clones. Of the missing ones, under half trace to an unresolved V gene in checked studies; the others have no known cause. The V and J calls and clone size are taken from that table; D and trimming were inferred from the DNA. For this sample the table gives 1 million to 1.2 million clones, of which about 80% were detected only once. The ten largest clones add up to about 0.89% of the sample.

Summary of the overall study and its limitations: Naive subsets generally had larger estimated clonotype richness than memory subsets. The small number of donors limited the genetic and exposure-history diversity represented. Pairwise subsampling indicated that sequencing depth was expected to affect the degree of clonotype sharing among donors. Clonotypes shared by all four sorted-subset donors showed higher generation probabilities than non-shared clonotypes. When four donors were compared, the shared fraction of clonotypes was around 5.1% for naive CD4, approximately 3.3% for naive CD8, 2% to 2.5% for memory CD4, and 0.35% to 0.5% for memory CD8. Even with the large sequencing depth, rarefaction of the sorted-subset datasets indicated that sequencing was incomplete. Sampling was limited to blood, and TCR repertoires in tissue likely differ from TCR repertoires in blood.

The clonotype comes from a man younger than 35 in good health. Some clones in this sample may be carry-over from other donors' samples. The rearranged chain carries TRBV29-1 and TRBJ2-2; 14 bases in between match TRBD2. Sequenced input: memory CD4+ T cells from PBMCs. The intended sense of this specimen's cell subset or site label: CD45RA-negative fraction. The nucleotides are TGCAGCGTTGGGGCGGGACTAGCGGGAGTCGGGGAGCTGTTTTTT. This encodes CSVGAGLAGVGELFF.